This TCR beta chain was found in a study of post-analysis software for immune sequencing data. Study observations and caveats: Patients had higher frequencies than controls of roughly 5 TRBV segments, including TRBV5-6, TRBV5-1 and TRBV20-1.

This clonotype has a single count. Antigen specificity is unknown. There are 15 residues in the CDR3. CDR1 and CDR2 (germline): MNHEY, SVGEGT. The V gene lost 4 bases and the J gene lost 4 bases, with 14 bases spanning the gap. Unique molecular identifiers were present in the TCR beta cDNA libraries. MiXCR, run by TCRdb on the PCR reads, gives a single entry per CDR3 protein. The data show about 460,000 distinct CDR3 sequences, with roughly 45% seen just once and over 10% held by the top ten. The TCR comes from a girl between 5 and 17 years old with multiple sclerosis. J is TRBJ2-1 and V is TRBV6-2 or TRBV6-3, with D possibly TRBD2 on 7 matching bases. The sample consisted of blood. The CDR3 reads CASSFRGGLYNEQFF. CDR3 DNA sequence: TGTGCCAGCAGTTTTAGGGGGGGCCTTTACAATGAGCAGTTCTTC.